This T cell receptor beta chain originates from a study of cytomegalovirus exposure and HLA in healthy donors. On this clone: The junction does not match germline at one end; this may be a read error.

Everyone who donated was a healthy bone marrow donor. The CDR3 length is 14 residues. Germline assignment: CDR1 SSHAT and CDR2 FNYEAQ (reference sequence). PCR employed 60 Vbeta and 13 Jbeta primers. The protocol was immunoSEQ multiplex PCR, while the TCRdb copy is restricted to in-frame clones and leaves out a portion. Seen here are 80,000 to 95,000 clones, around 78% observed once, and the top ten hold 5.5% to 7%. This TCR was recovered from a man in his late teens or twenties in good health and CMV-seropositive. Sequencing was performed on PBMCs. V usage is TRBV7-7 and J usage is TRBJ2-7, with 9 positions matching TRBD1. CDR3 bases: TGTGCTAGCAGCCCGGGGACAGGGCTTAGCGAGCAGTACTTC. This gives the protein CASSPGTGLSEQYF.